This T cell receptor beta chain was sequenced in a study of blood T cell repertoires in COVID-19. The overall study: COVID-19 samples from acute and convalescent phases originated in the United States, Italy and Spain. Sample material is recorded as cDNA or gDNA derived from T cells, B-cell-depleted T cells, or PBMCs.

V gave up 2 bases and J gave up 5 bases, with 9 bases separating them. The CDR3 is 13 amino acids. The germline V gene encodes CDR1 MNHEY and CDR2 SVGAGI. Clones were sequenced by immunoSEQ multiplex PCR, and TCRdb holds only the in-frame ones, with some missing. The table lists 85,000 to 120,000 clones, more than 90% of them singletons. The chain uses TRBV6-5 and TRBJ1-1; TRBD1 might be the D (6 bases). Sequenced: peripheral blood. The source of this sequence is a man younger than 35 with acute or convalescent COVID-19. The CDR3 region has the DNA TGTGCCAGCAGTTACGGGGGGGCGACTGAAGCTTTCTTT. Protein product: CASSYGGATEAFF.